These T cell receptor beta chains were read from a single sample in a study of T-cell reconstitution after alpha-beta-depleted transplantation in children. TCRdb passed the PCR reads through MiXCR, listing each CDR3 protein once. The sample has a few hundred thousand distinct CDR3 sequences; 25% to 30% are singletons. Specimen: PBMCs, collected before TCRalphabeta/CD19-depleted stem cell transplant. Receptors were obtained from a boy under two years old with Wiskott-Aldrich syndrome, due to receive a stem cell transplant. Each CDR3 is given with its conserved first and last residue. The D gene is left open where the match is weak. Only part of the rows carry a size: once, few, many, or a class if the clone is expanded.

size	V	J	D	CDR3	DNA
few	TRBV15	TRBJ1-3	NA	CATSRASIPGNTIYF	TGTGCCACCAGCAGAGCTTCAATTCCTGGAAACACCATATATTTT
NA	TRBV5-6	TRBJ1-3	NA	CASSTTGVENTIYF	TGTGCCAGCAGCACGACAGGCGTGGAGAACACCATATATTTT
NA	TRBV20-1	TRBJ2-3	NA	CSARVGISTDTQYF	TGCAGTGCTAGAGTAGGGATCTCCACAGATACGCAGTATTTT
few	TRBV29-1	TRBJ1-1	NA	CSVEARTLEAFF	TGCAGCGTTGAAGCAAGGACCTTAGAAGCTTTCTTT
NA	TRBV5-1	TRBJ2-3	NA	CASSYATDTQYF	TGCGCCAGCAGCTACGCCACAGATACGCAGTATTTT
NA	TRBV7-6	TRBJ1-5	TRBD1	CASSLGQGKEQPQHF	TGTGCCAGCAGCTTAGGACAGGGGAAGGAGCAGCCCCAGCATTTT
NA	TRBV12-3/TRBV12-4	TRBJ2-5	NA	CASSLARRGRTPQETQYF	TGTGCCAGCAGTTTAGCCCGCCGGGGGCGGACACCCCAAGAGACCCAGTACTTC
NA	TRBV28	TRBJ2-5	NA	CASSTGTPGFQTQYF	TGTGCCAGCAGCACTGGGACCCCTGGGTTCCAGACCCAGTACTTC
NA	TRBV7-3	TRBJ2-3	TRBD2	CASSPGLEPITDTQYF	TGTGCCAGCAGCCCGGGACTAGAGCCCATCACAGATACGCAGTATTTT
NA	TRBV12-3/TRBV12-4	TRBJ2-7	NA	CASRSSVYEQYF	TGTGCCAGCAGATCTAGTGTCTACGAGCAGTACTTC
NA	TRBV3-1	TRBJ2-5	NA	CASSQGAETQETQYF	TGTGCCAGCAGCCAGGGTGCGGAAACCCAAGAGACCCAGTACTTC
few	TRBV7-3	TRBJ2-2	TRBD2	CASSLQRGGWGTGELFF	TGTGCCAGCAGCTTGCAGCGGGGGGGATGGGGCACCGGGGAGCTGTTTTTT
NA	TRBV15	TRBJ2-5	NA	CATSRDLEETQYF	TGTGCCACCAGCAGAGATCTAGAAGAGACCCAGTACTTC
few	TRBV29-1	TRBJ1-1	NA	CSVIVGSRYTEAFF	TGCAGCGTTATAGTAGGGAGCCGGTACACTGAAGCTTTCTTT
NA	TRBV7-3	TRBJ2-2	NA	CASSRGGLANTGELFF	TGTGCCAGCAGCCGCGGCGGACTGGCGAACACCGGGGAGCTGTTTTTT
few	TRBV15	TRBJ2-1	TRBD2	CATSRGLAGGPPYNEQFF	TGTGCCACCAGCAGGGGACTAGCGGGAGGGCCCCCCTACAATGAGCAGTTCTTC
NA	TRBV27	TRBJ1-6	NA	CASSFSTGRAYNSPLHF	TGTGCCAGCAGTTTCTCGACCGGTAGGGCCTATAATTCACCCCTCCACTTT
few	TRBV5-1	TRBJ2-5	NA	CASGPTETQYF	TGCGCCAGCGGGCCAACAGAGACCCAGTACTTC
few	TRBV5-1	TRBJ1-2	NA	CASSLLPGGDYGYTF	TGCGCCAGCAGCTTGCTCCCGGGAGGAGACTATGGCTACACCTTC
many	TRBV27	TRBJ2-7	TRBD1	CASSLLQRETGPSYEQYF	TGTGCCAGCAGTCTACTACAAAGAGAGACAGGGCCCTCCTACGAGCAGTACTTC
few	TRBV5-1	TRBJ2-2	TRBD1	CASSLGHRGAGELFF	TGCGCCAGCAGCTTGGGACACAGGGGCGCCGGGGAGCTGTTTTTT
few	TRBV19	TRBJ2-7	TRBD1	CASAPSHRGLVEQYF	TGTGCCAGTGCCCCTTCTCACAGGGGGCTTGTCGAGCAGTACTTC
few	TRBV15	TRBJ2-5	NA	CATSNGFQETQYF	TGTGCCACCAGCAACGGGTTCCAAGAGACCCAGTACTTC
NA	TRBV5-1	TRBJ2-3	NA	CASSLENRVTQYF	TGCGCCAGCAGCTTGGAAAACAGAGTCACGCAGTATTTT
once	TRBV5-1	TRBJ1-5	NA	CASSLVPLGIMSNQPQHF	TGCGCCAGCAGCTTGGTACCCCTCGGAATTATGAGCAATCAGCCCCAGCATTTT
few	TRBV7-2	TRBJ2-1	NA	CASSLWDWVYNEQFF	TGTGCCAGCAGCTTATGGGACTGGGTTTACAATGAGCAGTTCTTC
few	TRBV5-1	TRBJ2-3	NA	CASSPGRGNHVVSDTQYF	TGCGCCAGCAGCCCGGGAAGGGGGAATCACGTTGTGTCAGATACGCAGTATTTT
NA	TRBV20-1	TRBJ2-7	NA	CSTSLHFVAQYEQYF	TGCAGTACTTCGCTTCACTTTGTCGCTCAGTACGAGCAGTACTTC
few	TRBV2	TRBJ2-1	NA	CASRGVQNEQFF	TGTGCCAGCAGAGGAGTCCAAAATGAGCAGTTCTTC
NA	TRBV6-5	TRBJ2-1	TRBD2	CASSSSFKTSGLAYNEQFF	TGTGCCAGCAGTTCCTCTTTTAAGACTAGCGGACTTGCCTACAATGAGCAGTTCTTC
NA	TRBV5-1	TRBJ2-1	TRBD1	CASSSIQGASYNEQFF	TGCGCCAGCAGCTCCATACAGGGGGCTTCCTACAATGAGCAGTTCTTC
NA	TRBV5-1	TRBJ2-7	TRBD2	CASSVMTSGGFYEQYF	TGCGCCAGCAGCGTGATGACTAGCGGGGGTTTCTACGAGCAGTACTTC
few	TRBV5-1	TRBJ2-1	TRBD1	CASSRGQGWDEQFF	TGCGCCAGCAGCCGCGGACAGGGTTGGGATGAGCAGTTCTTC
NA	TRBV7-2	TRBJ2-3	NA	CASSLPDGTSTDTQYF	TGTGCCAGCAGCTTGCCCGACGGGACTAGCACAGATACGCAGTATTTT
NA	TRBV20-1	TRBJ1-1	NA	CSGWRDRDTEAFF	TGCAGTGGGTGGAGGGACCGAGACACTGAAGCTTTCTTT
NA	TRBV10-3	TRBJ2-7	NA	CAIRLGTSSEQYF	TGTGCCATCAGGCTGGGGACGTCTAGCGAGCAGTACTTC
few	TRBV7-8	TRBJ2-1	NA	CASSLFPGQGPYNEQFF	TGTGCCAGCAGCTTATTTCCAGGTCAGGGGCCCTACAATGAGCAGTTCTTC
NA	TRBV6-1	TRBJ2-7	NA	CASSRRGQFISYEQYF	TGTGCCAGCAGCCGCCGTGGGCAGTTCATCTCCTACGAGCAGTACTTC
once	TRBV12-3/TRBV12-4	TRBJ2-5	NA	CASPGEGGAKTQYF	TGTGCCAGCCCGGGAGAAGGGGGCGCGAAGACCCAGTACTTC
NA	TRBV20-1	TRBJ2-1	TRBD2	CSAPPGLAGRGYNEQFF	TGCAGTGCTCCTCCGGGACTAGCGGGCCGGGGGTACAATGAGCAGTTCTTC
few	TRBV29-1	TRBJ2-7	NA	CSVERTPYEQYF	TGCAGCGTTGAACGGACACCCTACGAGCAGTACTTC
few	TRBV5-1	TRBJ2-3	NA	CASSHDREWYTDTQYF	TGCGCCAGCAGCCATGACAGAGAATGGTACACAGATACGCAGTATTTT
NA	TRBV6-5	TRBJ2-5	TRBD1	CASSYIEGQEKQETQYF	TGTGCCAGCAGTTACATTGAGGGACAGGAGAAACAAGAGACCCAGTACTTC
few	TRBV24-1	TRBJ2-1	TRBD2	CATSDLRTSGNFRQFF	TGTGCCACCAGTGATTTGCGGACTAGCGGGAATTTCCGGCAGTTCTTC
NA	TRBV6-2/TRBV6-3	TRBJ2-1	NA	CASRFTPVSYNEQFF	TGTGCCAGCAGATTTACCCCTGTATCCTACAATGAGCAGTTCTTC
many	TRBV9	TRBJ2-3	TRBD2	CASSVGLAGTDTQYF	TGTGCCAGCAGCGTAGGGCTAGCGGGCACAGATACGCAGTATTTT
NA	TRBV27	TRBJ1-2	TRBD1	CASARTGGTDGYTF	TGTGCCAGCGCCCGGACAGGGGGGACAGATGGCTACACCTTC
NA	TRBV29-1	TRBJ2-1	TRBD2	CSVTGLAALEQFF	TGCAGCGTGACGGGACTAGCGGCGCTTGAGCAGTTCTTC
many	TRBV5-5	TRBJ1-1	NA	CASSLVVRTGHTEAFF	TGTGCCAGCAGCTTGGTGGTTAGGACGGGACACACTGAAGCTTTCTTT
NA	TRBV12-5	TRBJ2-3	NA	CASGLGRQTDTQYF	TGTGCTAGTGGTTTAGGCAGGCAGACAGATACGCAGTATTTT